This is a list of T cell receptor beta chains from one sample in a study of blood T cell repertoires in COVID-19. Repertoires were generated with immunoSEQ multiplex PCR, while TCRdb's copy carries only in-frame clones and drops some. The profile shows about 80,000 clones, roughly 88% of them singletons. The sample was peripheral blood. The receptor set was obtained from a woman at least 80 years old with acute or convalescent COVID-19. CDR3s include the opening cysteine and the closing phenylalanine or tryptophan. Fields, in order: clone size, J gene, D gene, V gene, CDR3 DNA, CDR3 protein. D genes are given only for firm matches. Clone size is shown for a subset of rows, as once, few, many or a class of expanded clone.

- | TRBJ2-3 | TRBD2 | TRBV4-3 | TGCGCCAGCAGCCAAGAACTGGCGGGGGGCACAGATACGCAGTATTTT | CASSQELAGGTDTQYF
- | TRBJ2-5 | - | TRBV4-2 | TGTGCCAGCAGCCAAGGCGGATTAGAGACCCAGTACTTC | CASSQGGLETQYF
- | TRBJ2-3 | TRBD2 | TRBV19 | TGTGCCAGTAGTATAGCGGGAGGAGATACGCAGTATTTT | CASSIAGGDTQYF
- | TRBJ1-2 | - | TRBV30 | TGTGCCTGGAGTGTCCCCCGCCTGCTAAACTATGGCTACACCTTC | CAWSVPRLLNYGYTF
- | TRBJ2-7 | TRBD1 | TRBV2 | TGTGCCAGCAGTCCGGACAGGGCGGCAGGTGAGCAGTACTTC | CASSPDRAAGEQYF
- | TRBJ2-5 | - | TRBV27 | TGTGCCAGCAGCCGGGGACTCTCGGGTTTGGAAGAGACCCAGTACTTC | CASSRGLSGLEETQYF
- | TRBJ1-1 | - | TRBV11-2 | TGTGCCAGCAGCTTACCCTTGGGGGGGGCGAACACTGAAGCTTTCTTT | CASSLPLGGANTEAFF
- | TRBJ1-1 | - | TRBV5-4 | TGTGCCAGCAGCTCGGGCGGGGCGAACACTGAAGCTTTCTTT | CASSSGGANTEAFF
- | TRBJ2-7 | - | TRBV18 | TGTGCCAGCTCACAAACGGAGGACGAGCAGTACTTC | CASSQTEDEQYF
- | TRBJ2-1 | TRBD2 | TRBV9 | TGTGCCAGCAGCTTAGGCGGGGGGCCCGTCCGTATCGGCAATGAGCAGTTCTTC | CASSLGGGPVRIGNEQFF
- | TRBJ1-2 | TRBD1 | TRBV30 | TGTGCCTGGATGGGACAGCGGAGCTACACCTTC | CAWMGQRSYTF
- | TRBJ2-3 | TRBD2 | TRBV5-1 | TGCGCCAGCAGCCACGGGAGGGCGACAGATACGCAGTATTTT | CASSHGRATDTQYF
- | TRBJ2-7 | - | TRBV5-1 | TGCGCCAGCAGCTTGGCCCCAACTAGTAATCCCTACGAGCAGTACTTC | CASSLAPTSNPYEQYF
- | TRBJ1-3 | - | TRBV7-8 | TGTGCCAGCAGCTTAGTACAGGAATTCTCTGGAAACACCATATATTTT | CASSLVQEFSGNTIYF
- | TRBJ2-1 | - | TRBV6-1 | TGTGCCAGCAGTTCCGACAGTTACAATGAGCAGTTCTTC | CASSSDSYNEQFF
few | TRBJ2-3 | TRBD2 | TRBV29-1 | TGCAGCGTTGGTGGTAGCGGGGGGGCCACAGATACGCAGTATTTT | CSVGGSGGATDTQYF